The 17 T cell receptor beta chains in this list originate from one sample, sequenced in a study of blood T cells in healthy people across ages. PCR was performed a second time for about 6 to 12 cycles using a sample-barcoded 5' primer and a J-beta primer mix. TCRdb independently ran MiXCR on the 5' RACE reads; one entry per CDR3 protein. The sample gives around 1.7 million distinct CDR3 sequences, under 30% of which show up once; over 7% is in the top ten. Sample: blood. The receptors derive from a woman in her twenties or thirties in good health.

This clonotype was counted a few times. The rearrangement uses TRBV24-1 and TRBJ2-4, with 7 nucleotides matching TRBD1. This CDR3 spans 13 amino acids. The junction had 6 bases not matched to a gene; V was cut back by 8 bases and J by 6 bases. Germline CDR1 is KGHDR and CDR2 is SFDVKD. This CDR3 reads CATMRQGSNIQYF. The CDR3 nucleotides read TGTGCCACCATGAGACAGGGCTCAAACATTCAGTACTTC.

Turning to this clonotype: This could be a read error, since a much larger clone is one nucleotide away. The J gene is TRBJ2-7, the V gene TRBV2; D unresolved. The J call is uncertain, as TRBJ2-5 better fits the DNA end. The germline gives CDR1 SNHLY, CDR2 FYNNEI. The CDR3 loop spans 12 amino acids. The CDR3 loop is CASSENGGTQYF. CDR3 coding DNA: TGTGCCAGCAGTGAAAATGGCGGGACCCAGTACTTC.

This clonotype occurred many times. V usage is TRBV29-1 and J usage is TRBJ2-3; D might be TRBD1 (6 bases). The CDR3 runs 12 residues. The germline gives CDR1 SQVTM, CDR2 ANQGSEA. V lost 4 bases, J lost 6 bases, and 11 bases lay in between. The CDR3: CSVASGADTQYF. The CDR3 DNA reads TGCAGCGTTGCCTCAGGGGCTGATACGCAGTATTTT.

This clonotype was seen only a few times. V is TRBV5-1 and J is TRBJ2-3; 10 positions match TRBD2. Germline values: CDR1 SGHRS, CDR2 YFSETQ. V gave up 0 bases and J gave up 5 bases; unmatched junction bases: 9. This CDR3 has 17 amino acids. The CDR3 DNA reads as TGCGCCAGCAGCTTGGAGCGCCTAGCGGGAGCGGTAGATACGCAGTATTTT. Its translation is CASSLERLAGAVDTQYF. The full variable domain, in which reference TRBV5-1 and TRBJ2-3 provide the parts outside the CDR3, is KAGVTQTPRYLIKTRGQQVTLSCSPISGHRSVSWYQQTPGQGLQFLFEYFSETQRNKGNFPGRFSGRQFSNSRSEMNVSTLELGDSALYLCASSLERLAGAVDTQYFGPGTRLTVL.

The V gene is TRBV12-5, the J gene TRBJ2-7; 11 bases map to TRBD1. CDR1 is LGHNT, CDR2 FRNRAP, per germline. V was clipped by 4 bases and J by 4 bases; unmatched bases: 3. The CDR3 sequence is 14 residues long. The CDR3 nucleotides read TGTGCTAGTGGTTCCGGACAGGGGGCGTACGAGCAGTACTTC. It is translated as CASGSGQGAYEQYF.

In this sample, this clonotype turned up a few times. The chain recombines TRBV29-1 with TRBJ1-1; D is possibly TRBD1 (5 bases). Germline values: CDR1 SQVTM, CDR2 ANQGSEA. The CDR3 is 13 residues long. The germline V and J ends were trimmed by 6 bases and 2 bases, with 13 bases remaining between them. CDR3 in amino acids: CSVGWTSNTEAFF. CDR3 nucleotide sequence: TGCAGCGTGGGGTGGACATCTAACACTGAAGCTTTCTTT.

This clonotype was counted a few times. The CDR3 DNA follows: TGCAGTGCTAGAGACGGGGCTACCTATGGCTACACCTTC. It codes for CSARDGATYGYTF. The chain carries TRBV20-1 and TRBJ1-2, with D perhaps matching TRBD1 (5 bases). Germline values: CDR1 DFQATT, CDR2 SNEGSKA (reference sequence). V gave up 0 bases and J gave up 4 bases, with 9 bases separating them. The CDR3 extends over 13 amino acids.

The chain's CDR3 is CASSTKVGHNQPQHF. The CDR3 bases are TGTGCCAGCAGCACAAAGGTAGGACACAATCAGCCCCAGCATTTT. J is TRBJ1-5 and V is TRBV7-2; perhaps TRBD1 as D (5 bases). The CDR3 is made up of 15 amino acids. The V end lost 5 bases, the J end lost 3 bases, and 14 bases lay between the germline ends. Germline CDR1 reads SGHTA; CDR2 reads FQGNSA.

There are many counts of this clonotype. The gene calls are TRBV29-1 and TRBJ1-1, with D tentatively TRBD1 (6 bases). Between the trimmed V and J ends, which lost 6 bases and 4 bases, there was a span of 12 bases. There are 12 residues in the CDR3. The V gene's germline CDR1 is SQVTM and CDR2 ANQGSEA. The CDR3 sequence is CSVKQGSTEAFF. The DNA of the CDR3 is TGCAGCGTAAAGCAGGGGTCCACTGAAGCTTTCTTT.

This clonotype was seen more than once but under ten times. CDR3 sequence: CSAGIFGTGDNEQFF. The CDR3 coding sequence is TGCAGTGCTGGGATTTTCGGGACAGGGGACAATGAGCAGTTCTTC. The genes are TRBV20-1 and TRBJ2-1; 10 nucleotides agree with TRBD1. Germline CDR1 and CDR2: DFQATT and SNEGSKA (reference sequence). Trimming removed 5 bases from V and 5 bases from J; junction bases left unmatched: 9. This CDR3 spans 15 amino acids.

The chain recombines TRBV6-5 with TRBJ1-2; D is unclear. With 0 bases removed from V and 4 bases from J, the gap between germline ends came to 12 bases. Germline V gene data show CDR1 as MNHEY and CDR2 as SVGAGI. The CDR3 contains 15 residues. The CDR3 nucleotides are TGTGCCAGCAGTTACTCGAGACTCAGTTCCTATGGCTACACCTTC. Protein product: CASSYSRLSSYGYTF.

The chain uses TRBV5-1 and TRBJ2-3; 10 bases are a match to TRBD2. Trimming at V came to 2 bases and at J to 1 base, leaving 10 bases not matched to a gene. Germline V gives CDR1 SGHRS, CDR2 YFSETQ. The CDR3 contains 18 residues. CDR3 in DNA: TGCGCCAGCAGCTTCGGGAGCGGGGGGGCCGAGGGCACAGATACGCAGTATTTT. Protein product: CASSFGSGGAEGTDTQYF.

This clonotype was counted only a few times. V and J are TRBV11-2 and TRBJ2-1; no definite D call. The CDR3 runs 12 residues. The V and J ends lost 1 base and 15 bases respectively, with 13 bases between them. Germline V gives CDR1 SGHAT, CDR2 FQNNGV. This CDR3 is CASSLGPKLPFF. As DNA, the CDR3 is TGTGCCAGCAGCTTAGGACCGAAGTTACCGTTCTTC.

DNA for the CDR3: TGTGCCAGCTGGCGCAGTCAAGAGACCCAGTACTTC. It is translated as CASWRSQETQYF. The chain links TRBV3-1 to TRBJ2-5; D unresolved. Trimming removed 8 bases from V and 2 bases from J, with 9 bases in between. The CDR3 runs 12 residues. The germline V gene encodes CDR1 LGHDT and CDR2 YNNKEL (reference sequence).

V gene TRBV12-3 or TRBV12-4 combines with J gene TRBJ1-5, with TRBD1 identical over 10 bases. The CDR3 extends over 17 amino acids. Trimming cost V 6 bases and J 1 base; bases outside gene matches: 9. CDR3 bases: TGTGCCAGCAGACCCCGACAGGGGGCCGGGAGCAATCAGCCCCAGCATTTT. It specifies CASRPRQGAGSNQPQHF.

The rearrangement uses TRBV7-9 and TRBJ2-1, with D perhaps matching TRBD1 or TRBD2 (5 bases each). V was clipped by 0 bases and J by 10 bases, with 10 bases between them. The CDR3 is 13 amino acids. Per the germline V gene, CDR1 is SEHNR and CDR2 is FQNEAQ (reference sequence). The CDR3 here is CASSLARGPEQFF. DNA of the CDR3: TGTGCCAGCAGCTTAGCGAGGGGCCCCGAGCAGTTCTTC.

This clonotype occurred a few times. The chain uses TRBV28 and TRBJ1-2; maybe TRBD1 (6 bases). V dropped 6 bases and J dropped 0 bases, with 20 bases sitting between them. Germline CDR1 and CDR2: MDHEN and SYDVKM. The length of the CDR3 is 17 residues. For the CDR3, the DNA is TGTGCCAGCAGCCAGAGGGGGAGACCGATCCCTAACTATGGCTACACCTTC. Translated, it gives CASSQRGRPIPNYGYTF.